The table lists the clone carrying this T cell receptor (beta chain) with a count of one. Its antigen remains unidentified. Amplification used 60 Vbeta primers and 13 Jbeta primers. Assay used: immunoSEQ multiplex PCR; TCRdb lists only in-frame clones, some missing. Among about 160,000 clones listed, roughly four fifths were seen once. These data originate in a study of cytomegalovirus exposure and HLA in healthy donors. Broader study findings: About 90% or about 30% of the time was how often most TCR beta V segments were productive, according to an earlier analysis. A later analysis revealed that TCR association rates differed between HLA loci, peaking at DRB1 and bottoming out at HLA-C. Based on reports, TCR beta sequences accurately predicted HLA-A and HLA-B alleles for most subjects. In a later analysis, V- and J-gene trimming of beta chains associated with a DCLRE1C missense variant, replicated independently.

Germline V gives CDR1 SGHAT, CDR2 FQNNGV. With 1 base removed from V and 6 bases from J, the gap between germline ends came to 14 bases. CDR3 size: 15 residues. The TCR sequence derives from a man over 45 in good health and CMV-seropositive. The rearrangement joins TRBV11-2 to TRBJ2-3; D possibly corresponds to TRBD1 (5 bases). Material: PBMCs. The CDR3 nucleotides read TGTGCCAGCAGCTTAGTCCAGGGCCCCTATGATACGCAGTATTTT. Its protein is CASSLVQGPYDTQYF. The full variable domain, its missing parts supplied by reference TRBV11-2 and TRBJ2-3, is EAGVAQSPRYKIIEKRQSVAFWCNPISGHATLYWYQQILGQGPKLLIQFQNNGVVDDSQLPKDRFSAERLKGVDSTLKIQPAKLEDSAVYLCASSLVQGPYDTQYFGPGTRLTVL.